This T cell receptor (beta chain) was profiled in a study of blood T cell repertoires in COVID-19. Study-level information: Nucleic acid was either cDNA or gDNA, and it came from T cells, B-cell-depleted T cells, or PBMCs.

This table comes from immunoSEQ multiplex PCR, and its TCRdb copy is limited to in-frame clones, with some not included. The sample has 250,000 to 300,000 clones, roughly 89% seen once. V lost 5 bases to trimming and J lost 7 bases; unmatched junction nucleotides: 6. CDR1 is SNHLY and CDR2 is FYNNEI in the germline V gene. The CDR3 totals 13 residues. The chain combines TRBV2 with TRBJ2-3, with 7 bases lining up with TRBD1. Sequenced: peripheral blood. This TCR was recovered from a man aged 45 to 65 with acute or convalescent COVID-19. This chain's CDR3 is CASSPGTANTQYF. In DNA form, the CDR3 reads TGTGCCAGCAGTCCCGGGACAGCTAATACGCAGTATTTT. The variable domain in full, with the rest retrieved from reference TRBV2 and TRBJ2-3, is EPEVTQTPSHQVTQMGQEVILRCVPISNHLYFYWYRQILGQKVEFLVSFYNNEISEKSEIFDDQFSVERPDGSNFTLKIRSTKLEDSAMYFCASSPGTANTQYFGPGTRLTVL.